This TCR beta chain derives from a study of T-cell memory formation after mild COVID-19. Study-wide findings and caveats: Cross-reactive memory appears to have joined, as suggested by some responding clones showing up in pre-infection memory. Clones that shrank (day 15 to 85) were balanced CD4/CD8, whereas later expanders leaned CD4+.

This clonotype has at least ten counts. Its antigen remains unidentified. V lost 3 bases to trimming and J lost 0 bases, with 9 bases between them. CDR1 and CDR2 from the germline V gene are LGHNA and YSLEER. The CDR3 loop spans 15 amino acids. TCRdb reanalysed the 5' RACE reads using MiXCR and keeps one entry per CDR3 protein. The data hold a few hundred thousand distinct CDR3 sequences, with roughly an eighth observed a single time. The sequence was obtained from a man aged 18 to 35 who had mild COVID-19 (a few samples of this study predate the infection). Cell type and time point are not known. The sequencing sample was made of PBMCs or a T cell subset sorted from them (not recorded which). V is TRBV4-3 and J is TRBJ2-1, with D perhaps TRBD1 or TRBD2 (5 bases each). The CDR3 coding sequence is TGCGCCAGCAGCCACGGGACCGCCTCCTACAATGAGCAGTTCTTC. It specifies CASSHGTASYNEQFF.